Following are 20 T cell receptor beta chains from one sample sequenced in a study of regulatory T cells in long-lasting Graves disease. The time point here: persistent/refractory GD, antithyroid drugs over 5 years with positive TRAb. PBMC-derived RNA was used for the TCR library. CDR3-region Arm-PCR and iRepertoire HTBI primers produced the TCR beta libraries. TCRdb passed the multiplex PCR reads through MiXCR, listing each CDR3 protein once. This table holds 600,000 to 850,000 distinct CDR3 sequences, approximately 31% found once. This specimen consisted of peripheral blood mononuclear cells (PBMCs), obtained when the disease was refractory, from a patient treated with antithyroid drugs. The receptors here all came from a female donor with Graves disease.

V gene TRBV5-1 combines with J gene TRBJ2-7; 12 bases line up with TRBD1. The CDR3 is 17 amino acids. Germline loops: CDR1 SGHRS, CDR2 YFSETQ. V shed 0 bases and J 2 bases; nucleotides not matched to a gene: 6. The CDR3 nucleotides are TGCGCCAGCAGCTTGGTGGGCCGGGACAGGGGGCCCTACGAGCAGTACTTC. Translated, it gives CASSLVGRDRGPYEQYF.

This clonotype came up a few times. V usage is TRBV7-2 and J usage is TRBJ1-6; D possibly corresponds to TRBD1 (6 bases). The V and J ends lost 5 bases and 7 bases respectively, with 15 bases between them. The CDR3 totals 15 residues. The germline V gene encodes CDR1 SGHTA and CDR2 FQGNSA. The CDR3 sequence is CASSPRRGENSPLHF. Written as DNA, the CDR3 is TGTGCCAGCAGCCCCCGGAGGGGGGAGAATTCACCCCTCCACTTT.

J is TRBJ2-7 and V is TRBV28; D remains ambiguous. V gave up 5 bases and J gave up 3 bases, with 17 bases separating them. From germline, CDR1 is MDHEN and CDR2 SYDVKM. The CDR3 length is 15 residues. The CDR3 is CASSGSGFGLYEQYF. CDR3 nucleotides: TGTGCCAGCAGTGGGTCGGGTTTTGGCCTCTACGAGCAGTACTTC.

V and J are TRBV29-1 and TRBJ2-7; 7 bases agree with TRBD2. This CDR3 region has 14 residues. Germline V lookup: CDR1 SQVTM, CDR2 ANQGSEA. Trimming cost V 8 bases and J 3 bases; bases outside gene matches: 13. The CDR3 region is CSLRGRGGLYEQYF. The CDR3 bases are TGCAGCCTTCGGGGGAGGGGTGGTCTCTACGAGCAGTACTTC.

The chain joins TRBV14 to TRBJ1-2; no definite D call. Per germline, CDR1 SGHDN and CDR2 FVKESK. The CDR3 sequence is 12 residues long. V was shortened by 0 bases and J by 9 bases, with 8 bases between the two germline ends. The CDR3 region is CASSQDPASYTF. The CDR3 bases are TGTGCCAGCAGCCAAGATCCAGCCAGCTACACCTTC.

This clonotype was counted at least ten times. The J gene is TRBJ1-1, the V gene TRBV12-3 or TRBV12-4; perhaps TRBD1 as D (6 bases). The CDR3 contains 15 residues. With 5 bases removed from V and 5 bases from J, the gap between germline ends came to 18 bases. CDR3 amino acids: CASSTYRAAKTEAFF. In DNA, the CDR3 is TGTGCCAGCAGTACCTACAGGGCTGCGAAGACTGAAGCTTTCTTT.

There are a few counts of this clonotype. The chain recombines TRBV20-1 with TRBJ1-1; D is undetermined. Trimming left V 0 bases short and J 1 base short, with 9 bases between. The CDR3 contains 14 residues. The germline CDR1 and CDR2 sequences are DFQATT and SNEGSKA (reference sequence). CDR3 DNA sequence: TGCAGTGCTAGAGATAGAGCGGAGAACACTGAAGCTTTCTTT. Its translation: CSARDRAENTEAFF.

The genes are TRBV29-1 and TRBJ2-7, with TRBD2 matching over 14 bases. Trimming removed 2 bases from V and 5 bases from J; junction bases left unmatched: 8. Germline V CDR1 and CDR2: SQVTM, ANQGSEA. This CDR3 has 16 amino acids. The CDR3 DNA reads TGCAGCGTTGAACTAGGGACTAGCGGGAGATCCCACGAGCAGTACTTC. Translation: CSVELGTSGRSHEQYF.

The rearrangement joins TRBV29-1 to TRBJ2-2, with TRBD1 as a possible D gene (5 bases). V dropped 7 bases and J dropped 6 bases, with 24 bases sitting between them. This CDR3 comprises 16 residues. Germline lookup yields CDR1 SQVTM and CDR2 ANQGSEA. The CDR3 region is CSAIATGVNLPGELFF. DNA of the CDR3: TGCAGCGCTATTGCAACAGGCGTGAATTTACCCGGGGAGCTGTTTTTT.

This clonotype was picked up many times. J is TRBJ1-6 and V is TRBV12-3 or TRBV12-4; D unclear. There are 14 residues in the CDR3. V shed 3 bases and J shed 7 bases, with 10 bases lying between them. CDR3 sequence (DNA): TGTGCCAGCAGTTTCAGTCGGGAGAATTCACCCCTCCACTTT. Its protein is CASSFSRENSPLHF.

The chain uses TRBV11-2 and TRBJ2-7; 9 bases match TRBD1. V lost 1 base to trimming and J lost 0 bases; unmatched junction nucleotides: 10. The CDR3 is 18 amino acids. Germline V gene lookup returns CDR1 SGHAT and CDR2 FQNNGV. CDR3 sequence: CASSLGAARDRVSYEQYF. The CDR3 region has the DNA TGTGCCAGCAGCTTAGGAGCGGCCCGGGACAGGGTCTCCTACGAGCAGTACTTC.

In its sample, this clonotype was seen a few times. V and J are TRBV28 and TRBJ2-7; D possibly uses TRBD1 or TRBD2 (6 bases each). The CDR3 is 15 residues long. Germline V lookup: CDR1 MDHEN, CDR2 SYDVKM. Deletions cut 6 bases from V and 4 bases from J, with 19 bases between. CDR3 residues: CASSLAGAGRYEQYF. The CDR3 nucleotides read TGTGCCAGCAGCCTCGCAGGGGCGGGAAGGTACGAGCAGTACTTC.

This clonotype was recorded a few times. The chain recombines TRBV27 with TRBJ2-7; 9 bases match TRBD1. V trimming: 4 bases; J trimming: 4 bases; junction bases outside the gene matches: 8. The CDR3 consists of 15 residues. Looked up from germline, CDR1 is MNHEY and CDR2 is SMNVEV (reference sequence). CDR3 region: CASSSGTGFSYEQYF. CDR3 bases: TGTGCCAGCAGTTCCGGGACAGGGTTTTCGTACGAGCAGTACTTC.

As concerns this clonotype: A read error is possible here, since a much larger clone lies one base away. CDR3 loop: CASSMEEKLFF. The DNA for the CDR3 is TGTGCCAGCAGTATGGAAGAAAAACTGTTTTTT. The V call is TRBV28, the J call TRBJ1-4; D gene unclear. Germline V CDR1 and CDR2: MDHEN, SYDVKM. This CDR3 is built from 11 residues. Trimming cost V 5 bases and J 8 bases, with 6 bases left between them. Together with reference TRBV28 and TRBJ1-4, the CDR3 gives the full variable domain: DVKVTQSSRYLVKRTGEKVFLECVQDMDHENMFWYRQDPGLGLRLIYFSYDVKMKEKGDIPEGYSVSREKKERFSLILESASTNQTSMYLCASSMEEKLFFGSGTQLSVL.

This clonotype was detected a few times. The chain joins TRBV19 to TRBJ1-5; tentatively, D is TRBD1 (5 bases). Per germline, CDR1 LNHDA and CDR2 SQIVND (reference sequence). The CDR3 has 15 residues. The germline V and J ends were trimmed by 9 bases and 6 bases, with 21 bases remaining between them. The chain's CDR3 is CASSPSRGAGQPQHF. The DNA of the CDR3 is TGTGCCAGCAGCCCATCAAGGGGCGCGGGTCAGCCCCAGCATTTT.

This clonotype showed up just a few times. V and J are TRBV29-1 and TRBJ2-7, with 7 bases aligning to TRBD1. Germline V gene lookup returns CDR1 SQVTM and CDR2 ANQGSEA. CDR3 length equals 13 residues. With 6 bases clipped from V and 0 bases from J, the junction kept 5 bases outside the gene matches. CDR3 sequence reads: CSVGDRSSYEQYF. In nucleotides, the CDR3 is TGCAGCGTGGGGGACAGAAGCTCCTACGAGCAGTACTTC.

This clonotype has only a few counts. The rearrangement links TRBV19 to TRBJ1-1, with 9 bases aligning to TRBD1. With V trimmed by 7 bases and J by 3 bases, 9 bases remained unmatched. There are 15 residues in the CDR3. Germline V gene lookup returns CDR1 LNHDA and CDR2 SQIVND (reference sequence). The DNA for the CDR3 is TGTGCCAGTACCCCGACAGGGGGGTTTGACACTGAAGCTTTCTTT. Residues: CASTPTGGFDTEAFF.

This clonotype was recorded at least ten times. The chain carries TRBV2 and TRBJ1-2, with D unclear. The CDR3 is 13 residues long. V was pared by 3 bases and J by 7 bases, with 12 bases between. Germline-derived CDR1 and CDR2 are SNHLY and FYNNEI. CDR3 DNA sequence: TGTGCCAGCAGTGATCAGGACGACCGTGGCTACACCTTC. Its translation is CASSDQDDRGYTF.

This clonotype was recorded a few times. This CDR3 reads CASSGGGPGYEQYF. CDR3 nucleotide sequence: TGTGCCAGCAGTGGGGGGGGTCCCGGCTACGAGCAGTACTTC. The chain recombines TRBV27 with TRBJ2-7; 7 bases fit TRBD2. J was trimmed by 3 bases and V by 5 bases; bases with no gene match: 7. Germline V gene sequence: CDR1 MNHEY, CDR2 SMNVEV (reference sequence). The CDR3 spans 14 residues.

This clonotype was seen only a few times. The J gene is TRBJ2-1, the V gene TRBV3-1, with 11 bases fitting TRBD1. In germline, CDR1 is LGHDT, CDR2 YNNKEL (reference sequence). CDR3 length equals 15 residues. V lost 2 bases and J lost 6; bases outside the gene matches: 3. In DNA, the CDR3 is TGTGCCAGCAGCCAAATGGGGACAGGGGGCAATGAGCAGTTCTTC. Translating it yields CASSQMGTGGNEQFF.